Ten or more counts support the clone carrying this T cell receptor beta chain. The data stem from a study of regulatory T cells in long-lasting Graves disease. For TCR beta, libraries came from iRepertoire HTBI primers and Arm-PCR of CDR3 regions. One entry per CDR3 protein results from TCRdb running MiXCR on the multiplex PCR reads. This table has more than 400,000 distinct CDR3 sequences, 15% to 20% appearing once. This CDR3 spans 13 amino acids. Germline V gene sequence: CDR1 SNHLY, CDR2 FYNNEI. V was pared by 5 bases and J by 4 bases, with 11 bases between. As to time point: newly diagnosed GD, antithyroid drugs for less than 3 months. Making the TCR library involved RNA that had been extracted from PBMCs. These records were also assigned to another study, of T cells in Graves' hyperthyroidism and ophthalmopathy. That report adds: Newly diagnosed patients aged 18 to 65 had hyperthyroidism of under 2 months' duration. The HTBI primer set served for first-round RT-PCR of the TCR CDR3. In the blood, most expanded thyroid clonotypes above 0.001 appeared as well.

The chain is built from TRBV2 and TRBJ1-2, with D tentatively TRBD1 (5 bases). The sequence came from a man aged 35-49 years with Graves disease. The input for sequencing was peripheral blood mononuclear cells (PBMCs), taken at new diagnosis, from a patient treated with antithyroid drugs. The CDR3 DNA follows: TGTGCCAGCAGTATCGGGGCGACCTATGGCTACACCTTC. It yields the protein CASSIGATYGYTF.